The source of this T cell receptor beta chain is a study of memory CD4+ T cells and cytomegalovirus serostatus. Assay: immunoSEQ multiplex PCR; the TCRdb copy retains only in-frame clones and omits some. This table has some 64,000 clones, 80% to 85% appearing once. Trimming removed 2 bases at V and 2 bases at J, with 6 bases between. CDR3 length: 14 amino acids. The germline V gene encodes CDR1 SGHTA and CDR2 FQGNSA. Single viable CD3+CD4+CD8-CD45RO+ cells were sorted as the memory CD4+ T cells. CD4+ T cells were isolated by positive magnetic selection. V and J are TRBV7-2 and TRBJ1-4; D ambiguous. Sequencing was performed on memory CD4+ T cells from blood. The source is an adult in good health and CMV-seronegative. The CDR3 DNA follows: TGTGCCAGCAGCTTACGGCTGACTAATGAAAAACTGTTTTTT. Translating it yields CASSLRLTNEKLFF.